This T cell receptor (beta chain) stems from a study of regulatory T cells in long-lasting Graves disease. The study's findings and limits: Persistent disease was characterized by preferential usage of TRBV28, TRBJ1-2 and TRBJ2-5.

To make TCR beta libraries, researchers used iRepertoire HTBI primers and Arm-PCR of CDR3 regions. TCRdb reprocessed the multiplex PCR reads via MiXCR and lists one record per CDR3 protein. The table includes 550,000 to 600,000 distinct CDR3 sequences, more than 15% detected once. Documented time point: newly diagnosed GD, antithyroid drugs for less than 3 months. RNA isolated from PBMCs was used to make the TCR library. Xi'an, China, was home to the endocrinology department that provided patients. This clonotype was counted ten times or more. The antigen remains unidentified. CDR1 SGHKS and CDR2 YYEKEE come from the germline V gene (reference sequence). This CDR3 has 15 amino acids. The V end lost 4 bases, the J end lost 0 bases, and 11 bases lay between the germline ends. This sample was also put to use in a study of T cells in Graves' hyperthyroidism and ophthalmopathy.

This sequence originates from a man aged 18 to 29 with Graves disease. The chain carries TRBV5-5 and TRBJ2-4; the D gene is possibly TRBD1 (6 bases). Sequenced material: peripheral blood mononuclear cells (PBMCs), taken at new diagnosis, from a patient treated with antithyroid drugs. The CDR3 DNA reads TGTGCCAGCAGCATGGACAGCCTAGCCAAAAACATTCAGTACTTC. Its translation: CASSMDSLAKNIQYF.